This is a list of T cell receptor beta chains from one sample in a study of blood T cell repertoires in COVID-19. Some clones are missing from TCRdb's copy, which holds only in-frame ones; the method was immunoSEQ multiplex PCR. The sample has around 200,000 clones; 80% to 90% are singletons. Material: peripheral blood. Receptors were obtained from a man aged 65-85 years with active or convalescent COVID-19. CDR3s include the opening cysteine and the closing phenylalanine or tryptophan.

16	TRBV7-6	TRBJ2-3	CASSLSWGISTDTQYF
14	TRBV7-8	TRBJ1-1	CASSSGLPYTEAFF
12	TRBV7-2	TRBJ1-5	CASSTNNQPQHF
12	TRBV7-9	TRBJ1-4	CASSFGGEKLFF
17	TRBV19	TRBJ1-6	CASRARQTGSYNSPLHF
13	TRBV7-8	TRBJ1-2	CASSRRQGGGYTF
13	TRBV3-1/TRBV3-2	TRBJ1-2	CASSQSRAGGYTF
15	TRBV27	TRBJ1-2	CASSSPGQGAGGYTF
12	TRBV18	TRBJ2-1	CAGQLTGDEQFF
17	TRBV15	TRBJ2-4	CATSRDRRGQGINIQYF
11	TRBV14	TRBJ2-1	CASSLSNEQFF
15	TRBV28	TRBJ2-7	CASSPSGTGGHEQYF
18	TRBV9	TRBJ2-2	CASSVPQDRGLNTGELFF
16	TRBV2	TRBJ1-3	CASSRQGSNSGNTIYF
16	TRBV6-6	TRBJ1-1	CASSRTSQGIGTEAFF
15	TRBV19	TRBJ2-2	CASSSTLANTGELFF
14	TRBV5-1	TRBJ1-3	CASSLVGQGNTIYF
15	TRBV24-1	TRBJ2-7	CATSPHTGVVGEQYF
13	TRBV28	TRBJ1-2	CASNLQGAGGYTF
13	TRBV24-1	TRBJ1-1	CATSAAGSAEAFF
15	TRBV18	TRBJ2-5	CASSTGLARQETQYF
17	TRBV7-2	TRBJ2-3	CASSLAGPAGNTDTQYF
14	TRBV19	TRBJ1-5	CASNGDRGNQPQHF
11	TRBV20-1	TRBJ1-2	CSASRDNGYTF
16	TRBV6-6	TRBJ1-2	CASTRGGSLVEYGYTF
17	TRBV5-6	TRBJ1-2	CASSLVVLQGLGYGYTF
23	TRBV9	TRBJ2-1	CASSVRGLGGFSTSGRENNEQFF
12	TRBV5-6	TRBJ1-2	CASSLALYGYTF
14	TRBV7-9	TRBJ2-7	CASRTSGSSYEQYF
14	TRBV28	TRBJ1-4	CASSPGDFAGKLFF
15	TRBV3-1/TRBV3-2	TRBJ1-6	CASSQERGMGAPLHF
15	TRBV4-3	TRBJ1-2	CASSQDGQRSYGYTF